Below are 21 T cell receptor beta chains sequenced from a single sample in a study of T cells in Graves' hyperthyroidism and ophthalmopathy. What was amplified from RNA transcripts were TCR beta CDR3 regions. Initially, a first-round RT-PCR of the TCR CDR3 employed the HTBI primer set. Each CDR3 protein gets one entry after TCRdb re-called the multiplex PCR reads with MiXCR. The sample lists around 600,000 distinct CDR3 sequences; approximately 14% were seen once. The sequenced sample consisted of blood. Receptors originate from a woman younger than 35 with Graves' ophthalmopathy.

In this sample, this clonotype turned up many times. The chain couples TRBV7-2 to TRBJ1-5, with 9 bases matching TRBD1. The V segment lost 6 bases and the J segment 5 bases; nucleotides outside the gene matches: 5. Germline values: CDR1 SGHTA, CDR2 FQGNSA. The CDR3 is 14 residues long. The CDR3 nucleotides read TGTGCCAGCAGTCTCCGACAGGGGGATCAGCCCCAGCATTTT. It specifies CASSLRQGDQPQHF.

The genes are TRBV6-5 and TRBJ1-2; 10 bases fit TRBD1. With V trimmed by 2 bases and J by 1 base, 1 base remained unmatched. The CDR3 length is 15 residues. CDR1 and CDR2 from the germline V gene are MNHEY and SVGAGI. This CDR3 is CASSYRDRGNYGYTF. DNA for the CDR3: TGTGCCAGCAGTTACCGGGACAGGGGTAACTATGGCTACACCTTC.

This clonotype occurred many times. The chain uses TRBV6-1 and TRBJ2-3; TRBD1 might be the D (5 bases). Between the trimmed V and J ends, which lost 1 base and 1 base, there was a span of 6 bases. Germline V CDR1 and CDR2: MNHNS, SASEGT. The CDR3 runs 14 residues. The CDR3 DNA is TGTGCCAGCAGTGAAGGCAGGGGCACAGATACGCAGTATTTT. Translation gives CASSEGRGTDTQYF.

As regards this clonotype: A much larger clone lies a single base off, so this may be a read error. The CDR3 is CDSSYGQAAYEQYF. As DNA, the CDR3 is TGTGACAGCAGTTACGGACAGGCCGCCTACGAGCAGTACTTC. The rearrangement uses TRBV6-2 or TRBV6-3 and TRBJ2-7; the match to TRBD1 covers 7 bases. The CDR3 length is 14 residues. Germline values: CDR1 MNHEY, CDR2 SVGEGT.

This clonotype was counted many times. The rearrangement joins TRBV7-9 to TRBJ2-1, with a possible D match to TRBD1 (5 bases). V lost 7 bases and J lost 10, with 17 bases in between. Germline loops: CDR1 SEHNR, CDR2 FQNEAQ (reference sequence). This CDR3 is 13 amino acids long. CDR3 sequence reads: CASNSLPGQEQFF. The CDR3 DNA is TGTGCCAGCAACTCGCTCCCAGGGCAGGAGCAGTTCTTC.

This clonotype was picked up many times. The rearrangement joins TRBV7-2 to TRBJ1-1, with 10 bases that match TRBD1. Looked up from germline, CDR1 is SGHTA and CDR2 is FQGNSA. The trim removed 0 bases at V and 11 bases at J, leaving 9 bases unmatched. The CDR3 runs to 15 residues. CDR3 nucleotides: TGTGCCAGCAGCTTAGCGCCCGGGACAGGGGTATCGGCTTTCTTT. Its protein product is CASSLAPGTGVSAFF.

This clonotype was observed at least ten times. This rearrangement joins TRBV12-3 or TRBV12-4 to TRBJ2-7; TRBD2 matches 9 bases. V shed 7 bases and J 5 bases; nucleotides not matched to a gene: 9. There are 14 residues in the CDR3. CDR3 nucleotide sequence: TGTGCCAGCACCCAGGGACTAGCCGAAAACGAGCAGTACTTC. This encodes CASTQGLAENEQYF.

As concerns this clonotype: A clone one base away is much larger, so this may be a read error. The J gene is TRBJ2-1, the V gene TRBV28; the D gene is possibly TRBD1 (6 bases). There are 15 residues in the CDR3. CDR1 is MDHEN, CDR2 SYDVKM, per germline. Trimming pared 6 bases from V and 5 bases from J, leaving 17 bases between. CDR3 coding DNA: TGTGCCAGCAGCTCTAGACAGGACCTAAACAATGAGCAGTTCTTC. Translating it yields CASSSRQDLNNEQFF.

This clonotype was detected only a few times. J is TRBJ2-1 and V is TRBV20-1; D unclear. The CDR3 is 12 amino acids. Germline V lookup: CDR1 DFQATT, CDR2 SNEGSKA (reference sequence). V lost 0 bases and J lost 6, with 6 bases in between. Here the CDR3 DNA reads TGCAGTGCTAGAGAAGGAGCCAATGAGCAGTTCTTC. It encodes CSAREGANEQFF.

This clonotype was observed a handful of times. V usage is TRBV4-1 and J usage is TRBJ2-1; 14 bases map to TRBD2. This CDR3 region has 20 residues. The V gene end was trimmed by 0 bases and the J gene end by 4 bases; junction bases not matched to a gene: 11. CDR1 is MGHRA and CDR2 is YSYEKL in the germline V gene. This CDR3 is CASSQEFGTSGRITYNEQFF. CDR3 sequence (DNA): TGCGCCAGCAGCCAAGAATTCGGGACTAGCGGGAGAATCACTTACAATGAGCAGTTCTTC.

This clonotype occurred a few times. V gene TRBV19 combines with J gene TRBJ2-1; D is perhaps TRBD2 (6 bases). Germline-derived CDR1 and CDR2 are LNHDA and SQIVND (reference sequence). This CDR3 spans 17 amino acids. Trimming left V 2 bases short and J 0 bases short, with 14 bases between. The CDR3 nucleotides read TGTGCCAGTAGTATAAAGGTGTGGGGAGGCTCCTACAATGAGCAGTTCTTC. Its translation: CASSIKVWGGSYNEQFF.

This chain links TRBV6-1 with TRBJ1-1, with 10 bases fitting TRBD1. After removal of 4 bases from V and 6 bases from J, the junction contained 8 bases not matched to a gene. Germline CDR1 MNHNS, CDR2 SASEGT. The CDR3 spans 15 residues. The CDR3 DNA reads TGTGCCAGCAGTGGGGACAGGGGCATCGAGGCTGAAGCTTTCTTT. Its protein product is CASSGDRGIEAEAFF.

V usage is TRBV5-4 and J usage is TRBJ2-5; 10 bases fit TRBD2. CDR1 is SGHNT and CDR2 is YYREEE in the germline V gene (reference sequence). The ends lost 4 bases at V and 5 bases at J; junction bases unmatched: 11. The CDR3 consists of 16 residues. The CDR3 region has the DNA TGTGCCAGCAGCCGCCCCACTAGCGGGATCAGGGAGACCCAGTACTTC. This gives the protein CASSRPTSGIRETQYF.

This clonotype was picked up many times. The J gene is TRBJ1-2, the V gene TRBV2, with a possible D match to TRBD1 (6 bases). Germline CDR1 SNHLY, CDR2 FYNNEI. CDR3 length: 13 amino acids. Trimming took 6 bases from V and 4 from J, leaving 12 bases between them. The CDR3 nucleotides are TGTGCCAGCAGGGGGAGCAGGGGCTATGGCTACACCTTC. Its translation: CASRGSRGYGYTF.

This clonotype was observed many times. The chain carries TRBV6-2 or TRBV6-3 and TRBJ2-5, with a weak D call TRBD1 (6 bases). The germline V and J ends were trimmed by 8 bases and 4 bases, with 11 bases remaining between them. Germline V gene lookup returns CDR1 MNHEY and CDR2 SVGEGT. The CDR3 extends over 12 amino acids. The CDR3 is CASANRVETQYF. The CDR3 DNA follows: TGTGCCAGCGCCAACAGGGTAGAGACCCAGTACTTC.

This clonotype was observed many times. The rearrangement joins TRBV6-2 or TRBV6-3 to TRBJ2-1, with 10 positions matching TRBD2. V trimming: 2 bases; J trimming: 6 bases; junction bases outside the gene matches: 1. Germline V gives CDR1 MNHEY, CDR2 SVGEGT. This CDR3 has 14 residues. The CDR3 coding sequence is TGTGCCAGCAGTTACGGGACTAGCGCCAATGAGCAGTTCTTC. This sequence encodes CASSYGTSANEQFF.

The chain combines TRBV5-1 with TRBJ1-5; D is uncertain. The V gene lost 2 bases and the J gene lost 3 bases, with 12 bases spanning the gap. This CDR3 spans 15 amino acids. Germline CDR1 and CDR2: SGHRS and YFSETQ. DNA for the CDR3: TGCGCCAGCAGCTTCAACGGAGCCCCCAATCAGCCCCAGCATTTT. It yields the protein CASSFNGAPNQPQHF.

This clonotype has ten or more counts. In nucleotides, the CDR3 is TGTGCCAGCAGTGAAGTGGGGGGACAGGGGTACGAGCAGTACTTC. It is translated as CASSEVGGQGYEQYF. The chain combines TRBV2 with TRBJ2-7, with 10 positions matching TRBD1. Per the germline V gene, CDR1 is SNHLY and CDR2 is FYNNEI. V shed 1 base, J shed 4 bases, and the junction held 4 bases outside the gene matches. This CDR3 region has 15 residues.

This clonotype was detected ten times or more. The chain recombines TRBV12-3 or TRBV12-4 with TRBJ1-5; 7 bases line up with TRBD1. There are 15 residues in the CDR3. V lost 6 bases and J lost 6; bases outside the gene matches: 11. The CDR3 loop reads CASRPQGSGSQPQHF. The CDR3 nucleotides read TGTGCCAGCAGGCCACAGGGGAGCGGTAGTCAGCCCCAGCATTTT.

CDR3: CSARDPSEKLFF. The DNA for the CDR3 is TGCAGTGCTAGAGATCCATCGGAAAAACTGTTTTTT. V is TRBV20-1 and J is TRBJ1-4; D not resolved. This CDR3 has 12 residues. The V gene's germline CDR1 is DFQATT and CDR2 SNEGSKA (reference sequence). The germline V and J ends were trimmed by 0 bases and 8 bases, with 7 bases remaining between them.

This clonotype has more than one count but fewer than ten. This rearrangement joins TRBV19 to TRBJ2-3; the match to TRBD2 covers 11 bases. J was trimmed by 5 bases and V by 6 bases; bases with no gene match: 13. The CDR3 has 17 amino acids. Germline CDR1 and CDR2: LNHDA and SQIVND (reference sequence). The CDR3 DNA follows: TGTGCCAGTAGCACTAGCGGGAGAATCGCGGGGTTAGATACGCAGTATTTT. This gives the protein CASSTSGRIAGLDTQYF.